The T cell receptor beta chain described here comes from a study of identical twins. Study conclusions and caveats: Less excess twin sharing appeared in beta out-of-frame sequences.

Only healthy Caucasians were enrolled as donors. This clonotype was counted many times. What it binds is not known. MiXCR, applied by TCRdb to the 5' RACE reads, yields one record per CDR3 protein. This table has about 330,000 distinct CDR3 sequences, 9% to 15% appearing once. Looked up from germline, CDR1 is ENHRY and CDR2 is SYGVKD. The CDR3 consists of 14 residues. Trimming stripped 3 bases from V and 1 base from J, with 7 bases between. These same records also appear under a second study, on yellow fever vaccine responses in identical twins.

This chain uses TRBV10-3 with TRBJ1-5; D is unresolved. The TCR was taken from a woman between 18 and 29 years old in good health. The sample comprised CD8+ T cells sorted from blood. This CDR3 is CAISDEESNQPQHF. CDR3 nucleotide sequence: TGTGCCATCAGTGACGAAGAGAGCAATCAGCCCCAGCATTTT.